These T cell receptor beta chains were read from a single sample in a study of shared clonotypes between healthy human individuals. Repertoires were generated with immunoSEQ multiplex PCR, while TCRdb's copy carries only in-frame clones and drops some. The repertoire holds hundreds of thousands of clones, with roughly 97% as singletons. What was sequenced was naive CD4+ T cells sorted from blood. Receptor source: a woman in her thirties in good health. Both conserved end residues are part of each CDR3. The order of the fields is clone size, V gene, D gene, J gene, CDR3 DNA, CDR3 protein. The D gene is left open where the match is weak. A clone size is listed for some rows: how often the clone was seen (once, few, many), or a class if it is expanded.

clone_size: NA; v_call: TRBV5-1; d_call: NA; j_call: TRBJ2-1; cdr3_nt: TGCGCCAGCAGCTCAAGACAGGACTACAATGAGCAGTTCTTC; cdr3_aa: CASSSRQDYNEQFF
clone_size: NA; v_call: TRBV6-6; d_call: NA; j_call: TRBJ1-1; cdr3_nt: TGTGCCAGCAGTTACTCCACGAACACTGAAGCTTTCTTT; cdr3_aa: CASSYSTNTEAFF
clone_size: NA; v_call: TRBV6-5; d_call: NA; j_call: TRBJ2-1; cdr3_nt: TGTGCCAGCAGTTCCGTGAGGGAGCAGTTCTTC; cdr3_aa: CASSSVREQFF
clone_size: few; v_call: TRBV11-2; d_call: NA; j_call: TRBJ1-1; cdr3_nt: TGTGCCAGCAGCTTAGACCAGCACGTAGCTTTCTTT; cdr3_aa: CASSLDQHVAFF
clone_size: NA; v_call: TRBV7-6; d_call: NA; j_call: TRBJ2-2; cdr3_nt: TGTGCCAGCAGCTCCCGGACAGACCCCACCGGGGAGCTGTTTTTT; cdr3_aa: CASSSRTDPTGELFF
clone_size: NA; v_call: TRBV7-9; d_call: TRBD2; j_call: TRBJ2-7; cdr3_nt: TGTGCCAGCAGCCGTTGGACTAGCAACGAGCAGTACTTC; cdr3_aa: CASSRWTSNEQYF
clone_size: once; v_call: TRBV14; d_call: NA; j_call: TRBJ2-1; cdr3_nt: TGTGCCAGCAGCCAAGATAACTCTCTGCCGTCCTACAATGAGCAGTTCTTC; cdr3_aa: CASSQDNSLPSYNEQFF
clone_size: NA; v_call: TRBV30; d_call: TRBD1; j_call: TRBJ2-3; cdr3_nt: TGTGCCTGGAGTGTTTTACAGGGGGCAGATACGCAGTATTTT; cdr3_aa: CAWSVLQGADTQYF
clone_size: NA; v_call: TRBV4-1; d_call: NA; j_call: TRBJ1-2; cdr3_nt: TGCGCCAGCAGCCAAGAGGCCCATCAATCTGGCTACACCTTC; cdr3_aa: CASSQEAHQSGYTF
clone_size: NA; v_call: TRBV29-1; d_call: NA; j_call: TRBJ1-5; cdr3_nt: TGCAGCGTTGAAAAGGGTTGGCAGATAAATCAGCCCCAGCATTTT; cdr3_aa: CSVEKGWQINQPQHF
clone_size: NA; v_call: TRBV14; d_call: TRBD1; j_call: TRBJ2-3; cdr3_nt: TGTGCCAGCAGCCAGTGGGGACAGGGGTCAGATACGCAGTATTTT; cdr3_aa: CASSQWGQGSDTQYF
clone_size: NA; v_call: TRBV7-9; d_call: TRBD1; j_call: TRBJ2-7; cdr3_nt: TGTGCCAGCAGCACGACAGGGGAGGAAGAGCAGTACTTC; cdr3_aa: CASSTTGEEEQYF
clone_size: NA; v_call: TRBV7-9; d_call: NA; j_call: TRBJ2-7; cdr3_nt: TGTGCCAGCAGCGTAGCGTACGAGCAGTACTTC; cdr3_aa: CASSVAYEQYF
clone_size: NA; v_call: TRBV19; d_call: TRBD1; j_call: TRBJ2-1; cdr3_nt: TGTGCCAGTAGTACTCTGGACAGGGACAATGAGCAGTTCTTC; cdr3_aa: CASSTLDRDNEQFF
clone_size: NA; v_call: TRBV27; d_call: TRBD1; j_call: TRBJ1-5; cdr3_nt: TGTGCCAGCAGAAGACAGGGGATTGGGAATCAGCCCCAGCATTTT; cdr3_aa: CASRRQGIGNQPQHF
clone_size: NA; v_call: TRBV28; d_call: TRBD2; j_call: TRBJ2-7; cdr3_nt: TGTGCCAGCAGTTTGTCACTAGCGGGTTACGAGCAGTACTTC; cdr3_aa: CASSLSLAGYEQYF
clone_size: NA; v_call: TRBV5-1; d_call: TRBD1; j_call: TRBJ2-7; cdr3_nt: TGCGCCAGCAGCTTGGTTGTGACAGGGCTCTACGAGCAGTACTTC; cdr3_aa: CASSLVVTGLYEQYF
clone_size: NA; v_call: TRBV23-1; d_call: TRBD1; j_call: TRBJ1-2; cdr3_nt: TGCGCCAGCAGTCAACCTAACTCCCGGGACAGGACAAGAGGACCCTATGGCTACACCTTC; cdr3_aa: CASSQPNSRDRTRGPYGYTF
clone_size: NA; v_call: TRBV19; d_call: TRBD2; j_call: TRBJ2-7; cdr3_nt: TGTGCCAGTAGCTATACTAGCGGGAGTTCCTACGAGCAGTACTTC; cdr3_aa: CASSYTSGSSYEQYF
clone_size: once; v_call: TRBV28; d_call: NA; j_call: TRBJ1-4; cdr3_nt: TGTGCCAGCAGTTTAGCCGCCAGGAATAATGAAAAACTGTTTTTT; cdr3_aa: CASSLAARNNEKLFF
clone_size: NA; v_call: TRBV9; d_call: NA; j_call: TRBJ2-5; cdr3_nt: TGTGCCAGCAGCATTTTAGCGGAAATCCAAGAGACCCAGTACTTC; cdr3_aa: CASSILAEIQETQYF
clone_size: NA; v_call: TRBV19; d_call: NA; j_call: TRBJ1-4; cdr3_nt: TGTGCCAGTAGGGGGCCAGAAGAAAAACTGTTTTTT; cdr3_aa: CASRGPEEKLFF
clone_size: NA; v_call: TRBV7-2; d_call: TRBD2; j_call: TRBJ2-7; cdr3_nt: TGTGCCAGCAGTCGCGGAGCGGGAAGCCGCTACGAGCAGTACTTC; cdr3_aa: CASSRGAGSRYEQYF
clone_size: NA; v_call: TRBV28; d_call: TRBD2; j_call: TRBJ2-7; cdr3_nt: TGTGCCAGCAGTTTATTCCCCCGCGGGACTAGCGGGAGCGAGCAGTACTTC; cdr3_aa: CASSLFPRGTSGSEQYF
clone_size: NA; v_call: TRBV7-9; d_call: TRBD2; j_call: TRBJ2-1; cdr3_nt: TGTGCCAGCACTAGCGGGAGTTACAATGAGCAGTTCTTC; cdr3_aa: CASTSGSYNEQFF
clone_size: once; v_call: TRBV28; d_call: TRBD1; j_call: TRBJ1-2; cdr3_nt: TGTGCCACCCCGGGACAGCTATTTCATGGCTACACCTTC; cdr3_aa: CATPGQLFHGYTF
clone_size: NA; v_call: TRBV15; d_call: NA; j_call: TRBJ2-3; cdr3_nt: TGTGCCACCAGCAGAGTTGTGGTGAGGGGGGATACGCAGTATTTT; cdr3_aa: CATSRVVVRGDTQYF
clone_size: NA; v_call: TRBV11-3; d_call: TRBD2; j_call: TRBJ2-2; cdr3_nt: TGTGCCAGCAGCTCAGGAGGTCTAGCGGGAAACACCGGGGAGCTGTTTTTT; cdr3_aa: CASSSGGLAGNTGELFF
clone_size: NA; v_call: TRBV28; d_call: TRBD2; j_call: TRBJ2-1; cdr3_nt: TGTGCCAGCAGCTCGGGAGGGCCCCCCTACAATGAGCAGTTCTTC; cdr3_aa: CASSSGGPPYNEQFF
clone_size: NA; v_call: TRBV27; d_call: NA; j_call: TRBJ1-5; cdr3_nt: TGTGCCAGCAGTTTAACGAGAGAGGGAAATCAGCCCCAGCATTTT; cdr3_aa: CASSLTREGNQPQHF
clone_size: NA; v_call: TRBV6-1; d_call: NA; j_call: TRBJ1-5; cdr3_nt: TGTGCCAGCAGTGAGAACAGAGAACCTTATCAGCCCCAGCATTTT; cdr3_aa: CASSENREPYQPQHF
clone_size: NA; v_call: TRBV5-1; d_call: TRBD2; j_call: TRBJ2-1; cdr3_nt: TGCGCCAGCAGCCCAACCGGGACTAGCGGGAGCGATGAGCAGTTCTTC; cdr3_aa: CASSPTGTSGSDEQFF
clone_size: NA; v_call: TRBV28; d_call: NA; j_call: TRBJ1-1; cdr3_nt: TGTGCCAGCACCCTAGCGAGGGAAACTGAAGCTTTCTTT; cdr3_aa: CASTLARETEAFF
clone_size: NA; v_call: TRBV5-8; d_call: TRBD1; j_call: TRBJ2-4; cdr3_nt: TGTGCCAGCAGCATGGCCGTGGGACAGGGGAGGTACATTCAGTACTTC; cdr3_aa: CASSMAVGQGRYIQYF
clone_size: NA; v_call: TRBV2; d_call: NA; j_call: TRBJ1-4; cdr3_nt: TGTGCCAGCAGGGAGCAGGGTGGAACTAATGAAAAACTGTTTTTT; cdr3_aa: CASREQGGTNEKLFF
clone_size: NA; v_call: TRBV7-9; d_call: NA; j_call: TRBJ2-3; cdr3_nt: TGTGCCAGCAGAGGACAGATAATTCTTAGCACAGATACGCAGTATTTT; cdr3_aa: CASRGQIILSTDTQYF
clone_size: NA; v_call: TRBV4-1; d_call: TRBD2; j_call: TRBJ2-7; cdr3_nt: TGCGCCAGCAGCCAAGACCCTTCTAGCGGGAGATTCTACGAGCAGTACTTC; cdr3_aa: CASSQDPSSGRFYEQYF
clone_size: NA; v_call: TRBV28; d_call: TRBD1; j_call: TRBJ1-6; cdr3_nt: TGTGCCAGCTGGGACAGGGAGCTCCACTTT; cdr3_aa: CASWDRELHF
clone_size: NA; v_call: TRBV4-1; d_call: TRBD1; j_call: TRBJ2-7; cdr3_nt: TGCGCCAGCACCCAAAGGGACAGGGGGCTTTCCGGGCCCTACGAGCAGTACTTC; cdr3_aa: CASTQRDRGLSGPYEQYF
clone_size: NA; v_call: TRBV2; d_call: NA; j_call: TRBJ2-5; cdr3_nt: TGTGCCAGTCGGGGCGGGGAGACCCAGTACTTC; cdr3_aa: CASRGGETQYF
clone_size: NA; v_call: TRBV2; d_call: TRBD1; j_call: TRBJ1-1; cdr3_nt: TGTGCCAGCAGGAGGACAGGGTTTGAAGCTTTCTTT; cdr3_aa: CASRRTGFEAFF
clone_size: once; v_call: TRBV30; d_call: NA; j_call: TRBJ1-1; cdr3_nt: TGTGCCTGGAGTTTAGGGGGGAACACTGAAGCTTTCTTT; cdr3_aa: CAWSLGGNTEAFF
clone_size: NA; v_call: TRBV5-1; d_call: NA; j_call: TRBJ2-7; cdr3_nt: TGCGCCAGCACCCCAGGTGGGGGGGCGGTCTCCTACGAGCAGTACTTC; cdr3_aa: CASTPGGGAVSYEQYF
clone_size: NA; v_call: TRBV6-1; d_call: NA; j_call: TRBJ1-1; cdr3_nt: TGTGCCAGCAGCCCCTGGGCGGGGGCGAGTGAAGCTTTCTTT; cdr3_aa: CASSPWAGASEAFF
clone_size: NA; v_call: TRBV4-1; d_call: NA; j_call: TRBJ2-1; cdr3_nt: TGCGCCAGCAGCCAAGAGGCCTGGGTGTCCTACAATGAGCAGTTCTTC; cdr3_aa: CASSQEAWVSYNEQFF
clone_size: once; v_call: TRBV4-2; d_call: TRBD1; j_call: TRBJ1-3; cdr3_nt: TGTGCCAGCAGCCTACTCCGGGACAGGGGTGCTGGAAACACCATATATTTT; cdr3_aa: CASSLLRDRGAGNTIYF
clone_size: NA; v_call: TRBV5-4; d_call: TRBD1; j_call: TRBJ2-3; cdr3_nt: TGTGCCAGCAGCGAGAACCGGGACAGGGGGCGTTGGGCTAGAACAGATACGCAGTATTTT; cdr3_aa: CASSENRDRGRWARTDTQYF
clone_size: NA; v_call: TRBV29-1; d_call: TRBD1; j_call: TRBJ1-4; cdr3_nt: TGCAGCGTTGGGACAGGGCATAATGAAAAACTGTTTTTT; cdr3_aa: CSVGTGHNEKLFF
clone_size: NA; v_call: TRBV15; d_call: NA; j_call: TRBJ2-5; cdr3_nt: TGTGCCACTCGCCCCGGGAGTCGGACAGTCCGGGAGACCCAGTACTTC; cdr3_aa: CATRPGSRTVRETQYF